These T cell receptor beta chains were read from a single sample in a study of cytomegalovirus exposure and HLA in healthy donors. TCRdb's copy holds only in-frame clones and misses some; the assay was immunoSEQ multiplex PCR. The sample consists of roughly 120,000 clones, 74% of them appearing once. The sequenced sample was PBMCs. All receptors come from a woman aged 45-65 years in good health and CMV-seropositive. Each CDR3 is given with its conserved first and last residue. Fields, in order: V gene, clone size, J gene, D gene, CDR3 DNA, CDR3 protein. D genes are given only for firm matches. Clone size is stated in some rows and not others, as once, few, many or a class when expanded.

>TRBV5-4|.|TRBJ2-5|TRBD1
TGTGCCAGCAGCTACCGGACAGGGTGGGAGACCCAGTACTTC
CASSYRTGWETQYF
>TRBV27|.|TRBJ1-5|TRBD1
TGTGCCAGCAGCCCAGACAGGGGCAATCAGCCCCAGCATTTT
CASSPDRGNQPQHF
>TRBV27|.|TRBJ2-7|.
TGTGCCAGCAGTTTACGCCCGGGCTACGAGCAGTACTTC
CASSLRPGYEQYF
>TRBV10-3|.|TRBJ1-2|TRBD1
TGTGCCACCCGAGAGACAGGGTCTGGCTACACCTTC
CATRETGSGYTF
>TRBV18|.|TRBJ2-7|.
TGTGCCAGCTCACCGCAATCCTACGAGCAGTACTTC
CASSPQSYEQYF
>TRBV5-1|.|TRBJ1-2|.
TGCGCCAGCAGCTTGGCCCCGTCTAACTATGGCTACACCTTC
CASSLAPSNYGYTF
>TRBV9|.|TRBJ2-3|.
TGTGCCAGCAGCGTGGAAAGCGGGGCCACAGGGGATACGCAGTATTTT
CASSVESGATGDTQYF
>TRBV5-1|.|TRBJ2-5|.
TGCGCCAGCAAGGTCGCAGGCTTGGAGACCCAGTACTTC
CASKVAGLETQYF
>TRBV6-5|.|TRBJ1-5|TRBD1
TGTGCCAGCAGTCCTGGGACAGGGTCAGATCAGCCCCAGCATTTT
CASSPGTGSDQPQHF
>TRBV7-7|.|TRBJ2-5|TRBD1
TGTGCCAGCAGCTTAGGGGAACAGGGGGCGGGAGAGACCCAGTACTTC
CASSLGEQGAGETQYF
>TRBV6-7|once|TRBJ2-4|.
TGTGCCAGCAGTGGAGCCGGGGATTCCAAAAACATTCAGTACTTC
CASSGAGDSKNIQYF
>TRBV5-5|.|TRBJ1-6|.
TGTGCCAGCAGCTTGGGGCAGGGGAATTCACCCCTCCACTTT
CASSLGQGNSPLHF
>TRBV9|once|TRBJ2-1|TRBD2
TGTGCCAGCAGCCCTTCGGGGGGTTCGAGCAATGAGCAGTTCTTC
CASSPSGGSSNEQFF
>TRBV11-2|.|TRBJ2-2|.
TGTGCCAGCAGCCCCAGGATGGGGGAGCTGTTTTTT
CASSPRMGELFF
>TRBV19|.|TRBJ1-5|.
TGTGCCAGTAGTTACCCCAGGGGCGGTCTTTTGGATTTT
CASSYPRGGLLDF
>TRBV7-9|.|TRBJ1-5|.
TGTGCCAGCAGCTTAGGCGGGGGGCCGGATCAGCCCCAGCATTTT
CASSLGGGPDQPQHF
>TRBV5-5|.|TRBJ1-2|.
TGTGCCAGCAGCCCCGGACACAGGCTTGGCTACACCTTC
CASSPGHRLGYTF
>TRBV30|.|TRBJ1-2|.
TGTGCCTGGAGTGTGCAGGGTGGCTACACCTTC
CAWSVQGGYTF
>TRBV5-1|.|TRBJ2-7|.
TGCGCCAGCAGCTTGGGCGGTCTCTACGAGCAGTACTTC
CASSLGGLYEQYF
>TRBV5-4|.|TRBJ1-2|.
TGTGCCAGCAGCTTGGAGGGGGTTGGAGGCTACACCTTC
CASSLEGVGGYTF
>TRBV7-2|once|TRBJ2-5|TRBD1
TGTGCCAGCAGCTTAGCGCGAGTGCTTCCGGGACAGGGCCAAGAGACCCAGTACTTC
CASSLARVLPGQGQETQYF
>TRBV6-4|.|TRBJ2-1|TRBD2
TGTGCCAGCAGTGATGCGGGGGGGACCCGAGAGCAGTTCTTC
CASSDAGGTREQFF
>TRBV7-2|.|TRBJ1-2|.
TGTGCCAGCAGCTTCACCGGGACGGCGGGGATCTACACCTTC
CASSFTGTAGIYTF
>TRBV5-1|.|TRBJ2-5|.
TGCGCCAGCAGCTTGAATTGGGGTGGGACTGAGACCCAGTACTTC
CASSLNWGGTETQYF
>TRBV4-1|.|TRBJ2-7|TRBD1
TGCGCCAGCAGCCAAGGAATGGGACAGGGAATTTACGAGCAGTACTTC
CASSQGMGQGIYEQYF
>TRBV27|.|TRBJ1-5|.
TGTGCCAGCAGTCCGACAGGCAGCAATCAGCCCCAGCATTTT
CASSPTGSNQPQHF
>TRBV7-6|few|TRBJ2-2|.
TGTGCCAGCAGCTTGCAGGGGTTCACCGGGGAGCTGTTTTTT
CASSLQGFTGELFF